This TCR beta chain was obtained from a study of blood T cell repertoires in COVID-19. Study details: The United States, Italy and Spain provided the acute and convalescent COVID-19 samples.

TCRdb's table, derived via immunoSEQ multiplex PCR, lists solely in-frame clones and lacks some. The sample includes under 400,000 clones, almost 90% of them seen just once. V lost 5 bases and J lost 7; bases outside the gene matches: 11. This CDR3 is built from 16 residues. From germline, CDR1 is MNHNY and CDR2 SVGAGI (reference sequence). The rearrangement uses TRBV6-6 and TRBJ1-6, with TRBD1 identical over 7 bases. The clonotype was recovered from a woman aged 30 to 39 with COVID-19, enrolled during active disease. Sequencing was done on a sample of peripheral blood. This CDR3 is CASSRQGQIRNSPLHF. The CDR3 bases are TGTGCCAGCAGTCGACAGGGTCAGATAAGGAATTCACCCCTCCACTTT.